One and the same sample provided the 7 T cell receptor beta chains below, sequenced in a study of OX40 agonist ivuxolimab in advanced cancers. Profiled with immunoSEQ multiplex PCR; TCRdb holds only in-frame clones, not every one. This sample has 52,000 or so clones, with 82% found just once. The sequences come from CD4+ or CD8+ T cells sorted from blood, collected in a trial of the OX40 agonist ivuxolimab. All receptors derive from an adult with an advanced solid tumor such as melanoma, head and neck, liver or kidney cancer.

The rearrangement joins TRBV19 to TRBJ1-1, with no clear D. The ends were cut back, 5 bases at V and 3 bases at J, with 16 bases in the middle. The germline V gene has CDR1 LNHDA and CDR2 SQIVND (reference sequence). The CDR3 length is 15 residues. The CDR3 spells CASSGPAGWDTEAFF. CDR3 sequence (DNA): TGTGCCAGTAGTGGCCCGGCCGGTTGGGACACTGAAGCTTTCTTT.

This chain joins TRBV20-1 and TRBJ1-1; D unclear. The V end lost 3 bases, the J end lost 13 bases, and 15 bases lay between the germline ends. The CDR3 runs 11 residues. Germline V gene lookup returns CDR1 DFQATT and CDR2 SNEGSKA (reference sequence). CDR3 region: CSASKRVVDFF. For the CDR3, the DNA is TGCAGTGCTAGTAAGCGGGTTGTCGATTTCTTT.

The count of this clone is one. The chain employs TRBV2 and TRBJ1-5, with a weak D call TRBD1 (5 bases). The CDR3 has 18 amino acids. V lost 6 bases, J lost 0 bases, and 21 bases lay in between. Germline V gene lookup returns CDR1 SNHLY and CDR2 FYNNEI. Written as DNA, the CDR3 is TGTGCCAGCAGGACCCGTTGGGGCAGGTCTGATAGCAATCAGCCCCAGCATTTT. Amino acid sequence: CASRTRWGRSDSNQPQHF.

The chain carries TRBV7-2 and TRBJ1-2; the D gene is possibly TRBD1 (5 bases). Trimming removed 3 bases from V and 7 bases from J, with 12 bases in between. Per germline, CDR1 SGHTA and CDR2 FQGNSA. The CDR3 is made up of 13 amino acids. The CDR3 nucleotides read TGTGCCAGCAGCTTGTACCAGGGTCGTGGCTACACCTTC. It encodes CASSLYQGRGYTF. Drawing the rest from reference TRBV7-2 and TRBJ1-2, the complete variable domain is GAGVSQSPSNKVTEKGKDVELRCDPISGHTALYWYRQSLGQGLEFLIYFQGNSAPDKSGLPSDRFSAERTGGSVSTLTIQRTQQEDSAVYLCASSLYQGRGYTFGSGTRLTVV.

The rearrangement uses TRBV6-6 and TRBJ1-3; the D gene is possibly TRBD1 (5 bases). The CDR3 runs 15 residues. Trimming removed 5 bases from V and 0 bases from J, with 11 bases in between. Germline V gives CDR1 MNHNY, CDR2 SVGAGI (reference sequence). Here the CDR3 DNA reads TGTGCCAGCAGTCCGGGACGGTACTCTGGAAACACCATATATTTT. This gives the protein CASSPGRYSGNTIYF.

The chain couples TRBV7-2 to TRBJ1-5; TRBD1 agrees at 8 bases. The CDR3 is made up of 16 amino acids. The junction had 10 bases not matched to a gene; V was cut back by 5 bases and J by 4 bases. CDR1 is SGHTA and CDR2 is FQGNSA in the germline V gene. The CDR3 spells CASSPGQGRVNQPQHF. For the CDR3, the DNA is TGTGCCAGCAGCCCAGGACAGGGTCGGGTAAATCAGCCCCAGCATTTT. Variable domain in full (rest from reference TRBV7-2 and TRBJ1-5): GAGVSQSPSNKVTEKGKDVELRCDPISGHTALYWYRQSLGQGLEFLIYFQGNSAPDKSGLPSDRFSAERTGGSVSTLTIQRTQQEDSAVYLCASSPGQGRVNQPQHFGDGTRLSIL.

The genes are TRBV7-3 and TRBJ2-1; no clear D gene. Trimming took 2 bases from V and 1 from J, leaving 9 bases between them. This CDR3 comprises 15 residues. CDR1 is SGHTA, CDR2 FQGTGA, per germline. The CDR3 bases are TGTGCCAGCAGCTTAGCCCCTGGGTCCTACAATGAGCAGTTCTTC. This gives the protein CASSLAPGSYNEQFF.